The 25 T cell receptor beta chains below come from one sample, sequenced in a study of blood T cell repertoires in COVID-19 (dated by TCRdb to the early 2020s). The library was made by the immunoSEQ multiplex PCR assay. Held by TCRdb, this immuneACCESS table contains in-frame sequences only and omits some clones. Under half of the omission traces to an unresolved V gene where checked; the cause of the rest is unknown. Counted in this sample were around 250,000 clones; about 89% of them appeared once. The ten top clones hold around 1.5% of the sample. Sequenced sample: peripheral blood. The origin of the receptors is a woman aged 60-75 years who had recovered from COVID-19.

The chain carries TRBV5-1 and TRBJ2-3, with 12 bases aligning to TRBD2. Germline CDR1 SGHRS, CDR2 YFSETQ. Trimming at V came to 0 bases and at J to 4 bases, leaving 3 bases not matched to a gene. The CDR3 has 16 residues. CDR3 DNA sequence: TGCGCCAGCAGCTTGGCAACTAGCGGGGGGTCAGATACGCAGTATTTT. Translated: CASSLATSGGSDTQYF.

The chain carries TRBV5-1 and TRBJ1-1; perhaps TRBD1 as D (6 bases). The CDR3 is 15 residues long. Trimming cost V 4 bases and J 5 bases, with 18 bases left between them. The germline V gene encodes CDR1 SGHRS and CDR2 YFSETQ. CDR3 DNA sequence: TGCGCCAGCAGCAGACAAGGGGGATTGGGGACTGAAGCTTTCTTT. Amino acids: CASSRQGGLGTEAFF.

The rearrangement joins TRBV7-2 to TRBJ2-7, with D tentatively TRBD1 (6 bases). Per germline, CDR1 SGHTA and CDR2 FQGNSA. The CDR3 has 17 amino acids. The ends were cut back, 4 bases at V and 0 bases at J, with 19 bases in the middle. This CDR3 is CASSSSRQVRSSYEQYF. CDR3 sequence (DNA): TGTGCCAGCAGCTCGTCTCGACAGGTCCGGAGCTCCTACGAGCAGTACTTC.

This rearrangement joins TRBV19 to TRBJ1-6; D uncertain. Germline CDR1 LNHDA, CDR2 SQIVND (reference sequence). The CDR3 is 14 residues long. The V end lost 8 bases, the J end lost 6 bases, and 14 bases lay between the germline ends. The CDR3 is CASAEETFNSPLHF. CDR3 bases: TGTGCCAGTGCAGAGGAGACGTTTAATTCACCCCTCCACTTT.

V is TRBV11-2 and J is TRBJ1-3; D is unresolved. Looked up from germline, CDR1 is SGHAT and CDR2 is FQNNGV. This CDR3 region has 13 residues. The germline V and J ends were trimmed by 4 bases and 2 bases, with 6 bases remaining between them. The CDR3 nucleotides are TGTGCCAGCAGCTCAACAACTGGAAACACCATATATTTT. The encoded protein is CASSSTTGNTIYF. Combining the CDR3 with reference TRBV11-2 and TRBJ1-3 gives the whole variable domain EAGVAQSPRYKIIEKRQSVAFWCNPISGHATLYWYQQILGQGPKLLIQFQNNGVVDDSQLPKDRFSAERLKGVDSTLKIQPAKLEDSAVYLCASSSTTGNTIYFGEGSWLTVV.

The chain employs TRBV7-3 and TRBJ1-6; the match to TRBD1 covers 9 bases. The trim removed 5 bases at V and 7 bases at J, leaving 3 bases unmatched. The length of the CDR3 is 14 residues. Germline V gene lookup returns CDR1 SGHTA and CDR2 FQGTGA. CDR3 nucleotides: TGTGCCAGCAGCCAGGACAGGGGAAATTCACCCCTCCACTTT. Encoded protein: CASSQDRGNSPLHF. The full variable domain, with the rest looked up from reference TRBV7-3 and TRBJ1-6, is GAGVSQTPSNKVTEKGKYVELRCDPISGHTALYWYRQSLGQGPEFLIYFQGTGAADDSGLPNDRFFAVRPEGSVSTLKIQRTERGDSAVYLCASSQDRGNSPLHFGNGTRLTVT.

The rearrangement joins TRBV29-1 to TRBJ1-2; 11 positions agree with TRBD1. V dropped 8 bases and J dropped 5; count of bases not matched to a gene: 10. The length of the CDR3 is 14 residues. The germline V gene encodes CDR1 SQVTM and CDR2 ANQGSEA. CDR3 sequence reads: CSYGQGARTYGYTF. In DNA form, the CDR3 reads TGCAGCTATGGACAGGGGGCGCGTACGTATGGCTACACCTTC. The full variable domain, its missing parts supplied by reference TRBV29-1 and TRBJ1-2, is SAVISQKPSRDICQRGTSLTIQCQVDSQVTMMFWYRQQPGQSLTLIATANQGSEATYESGFVIDKFPISRPNLTFSTLTVSNMSPEDSSIYLCSYGQGARTYGYTFGSGTRLTVV.

The chain recombines TRBV9 with TRBJ1-6; D is possibly TRBD1 (5 bases). Germline CDR1 reads SGDLS; CDR2 reads YYNGEE. Trimming cost V 3 bases and J 10 bases, with 11 bases left between them. The CDR3 covers 13 residues. As DNA, the CDR3 is TGTGCCAGCAGCGCCAGGGTCAGGTCACCCCTCCACTTT. This encodes CASSARVRSPLHF.

The chain is built from TRBV18 and TRBJ1-1; the D gene is possibly TRBD1 (5 bases). The CDR3 consists of 12 residues. CDR1 is KGHSH and CDR2 is LQKENI in the germline V gene. With 3 bases removed from V and 11 bases from J, the gap between germline ends came to 13 bases. The DNA for the CDR3 is TGTGCCAGCTCACCGGGGGGATCCGAGGCTTTCTTT. Protein: CASSPGGSEAFF. The complete variable domain, with remaining parts taken from reference TRBV18 and TRBJ1-1, reads NAGVMQNPRHLVRRRGQEARLRCSPMKGHSHVYWYRQLPEEGLKFMVYLQKENIIDESGMPKERFSAEFPKEGPSILRIQQVVRGDSAAYFCASSPGGSEAFFGQGTRLTVV.

CDR3 nucleotide sequence: TGTGCCAGCCACCGGGACAGGTCTTTAGGTGGGGCCAACGTCCTGACTTTC. This encodes CASHRDRSLGGANVLTF. V usage is TRBV19 and J usage is TRBJ2-6; 8 positions match TRBD1. The CDR3 runs 17 residues. The trim removed 9 bases at V and 3 bases at J, leaving 13 bases unmatched. CDR1 LNHDA and CDR2 SQIVND come from the germline V gene (reference sequence).

The chain joins TRBV7-2 to TRBJ1-2, with 9 bases matching TRBD1. CDR3 length: 15 amino acids. V shed 0 bases and J 5 bases; nucleotides not matched to a gene: 4. Germline V gene sequence: CDR1 SGHTA, CDR2 FQGNSA. The CDR3 bases are TGTGCCAGCAGCTTAGCACAGGGGGCTTTTTATGGCTACACCTTC. This gives the protein CASSLAQGAFYGYTF.

The table lists this clone with a count of one. This chain uses TRBV4-1 with TRBJ2-1; unclear D gene. V was shortened by 0 bases and J by 2 bases, with 5 bases between the two germline ends. Per germline, CDR1 MGHRA and CDR2 YSYEKL. The CDR3 is 14 residues long. As DNA, the CDR3 is TGCGCCAGCAGCCAAGATGTCACCTACAATGAGCAGTTCTTC. Translating gives CASSQDVTYNEQFF.

V is TRBV11-2 and J is TRBJ2-3; D is possibly TRBD2 (5 bases). This CDR3 is built from 14 residues. Germline V gene sequence: CDR1 SGHAT, CDR2 FQNNGV. V lost 7 bases to trimming and J lost 5 bases, with 16 bases between them. The CDR3 sequence is CASTALRRVDTQYF. CDR3 bases: TGTGCCAGCACGGCCCTCAGGCGGGTAGATACGCAGTATTTT.

The chain recombines TRBV5-1 with TRBJ1-6; maybe TRBD1 (5 bases). The germline V and J ends were trimmed by 0 bases and 7 bases, with 11 bases remaining between them. CDR1 and CDR2 (germline): SGHRS, YFSETQ. This CDR3 is 15 amino acids long. Here the CDR3 DNA reads TGCGCCAGCAGCTTGGGTCTGACAGACAATTCACCCCTCCACTTT. This codes for CASSLGLTDNSPLHF.

The genes are TRBV5-4 and TRBJ2-5; 7 positions match TRBD2. Germline loops: CDR1 SGHNT, CDR2 YYREEE (reference sequence). There are 14 residues in the CDR3. The trim removed 4 bases at V and 5 bases at J, leaving 8 bases unmatched. The CDR3 nucleotides read TGTGCCAGCAGCAAGGAGGCGGGGGACGAGACCCAGTACTTC. Protein product: CASSKEAGDETQYF. Full variable domain (rest looked up from reference TRBV5-4 and TRBJ2-5): ETGVTQSPTHLIKTRGQQVTLRCSSQSGHNTVSWYQQALGQGPQFIFQYYREEENGRGNFPPRFSGLQFPNYSSELNVNALELDDSALYLCASSKEAGDETQYFGPGTRLLVL.

The J gene is TRBJ2-7, the V gene TRBV28, with D possibly being TRBD2 (6 bases). This CDR3 is 11 amino acids long. V dropped 5 bases and J dropped 4 bases, with 6 bases sitting between them. In germline, CDR1 is MDHEN, CDR2 SYDVKM. The CDR3 DNA reads TGTGCCAGCAGTCGGGGGTACGAGCAGTACTTC. It codes for CASSRGYEQYF. The full variable domain, with the rest looked up from reference TRBV28 and TRBJ2-7, is DVKVTQSSRYLVKRTGEKVFLECVQDMDHENMFWYRQDPGLGLRLIYFSYDVKMKEKGDIPEGYSVSREKKERFSLILESASTNQTSMYLCASSRGYEQYFGPGTRLTVT.

This chain uses TRBV28 with TRBJ1-4; TRBD1 matches 10 bases. Trimming at V came to 6 bases and at J to 2 bases, leaving 6 bases not matched to a gene. CDR1 and CDR2 (germline): MDHEN, SYDVKM. This CDR3 spans 16 amino acids. The CDR3 coding sequence is TGTGCCAGCAGGAGGGGGACAGGGGTTACTAATGAAAAACTGTTTTTT. Translating gives CASRRGTGVTNEKLFF.

This chain joins TRBV28 and TRBJ2-1, with 9 bases lining up with TRBD2. The ends lost 3 bases at V and 6 bases at J; junction bases unmatched: 18. The CDR3 runs 19 residues. Germline CDR1 is MDHEN and CDR2 is SYDVKM. The CDR3 DNA follows: TGTGCCAGCAGTTTCCCTGGCGTTAGCGGGGGCGACCTTACCAATGAGCAGTTCTTC. Its translation is CASSFPGVSGGDLTNEQFF.

V usage is TRBV7-9 and J usage is TRBJ1-1; weak D call: TRBD1 (6 bases). Germline V lookup: CDR1 SEHNR, CDR2 FQNEAQ (reference sequence). V shed 6 bases and J shed 7 bases, with 9 bases lying between them. The CDR3 has 11 amino acids. In DNA form, the CDR3 reads TGTGCCAGCAGTCTGGACAGTGAAGCTTTCTTT. It codes for CASSLDSEAFF.

The chain is built from TRBV7-2 and TRBJ2-1; D uncertain. CDR1 and CDR2 (germline): SGHTA, FQGNSA. V was clipped by 0 bases and J by 0 bases, with 3 bases between them. The CDR3 contains 14 residues. CDR3 loop: CASSLAVSYNEQFF. The CDR3 nucleotides read TGTGCCAGCAGCTTAGCCGTCTCCTACAATGAGCAGTTCTTC.

The V gene is TRBV3-1 (or the pseudogene TRBV3-2), the J gene TRBJ1-6; no reliable D call. CDR1 is LGHDT and CDR2 is YNNKEL in the germline V gene (reference sequence). The germline V and J ends were trimmed by 7 bases and 7 bases, with 17 bases remaining between them. This CDR3 spans 15 amino acids. Written as DNA, the CDR3 is TGTGCCAGCAACAGTGACACAAAAGTAAATTCACCCCTCCACTTT. This codes for CASNSDTKVNSPLHF.

This clone was observed a few times. The V and J genes are TRBV6-6 and TRBJ1-2; unclear D gene. The CDR3 contains 13 residues. Trimming removed 11 bases from V and 4 bases from J, with 17 bases in between. The V gene's germline CDR1 is MNHNY and CDR2 SVGAGI (reference sequence). The CDR3 loop reads CAAGQKGVYGYTF. Here the CDR3 DNA reads TGTGCCGCGGGCCAGAAGGGCGTCTATGGCTACACCTTC.

The V and J genes are TRBV7-3 and TRBJ2-7; 7 bases map to TRBD2. CDR1 SGHTA and CDR2 FQGTGA come from the germline V gene. CDR3 length: 14 amino acids. Germline trimming cut 8 bases from V and 2 bases from J; bases unmatched to any gene: 9. The CDR3 region is CASAPNGGAYEQYF. CDR3 bases: TGTGCCAGCGCCCCAAATGGGGGGGCCTACGAGCAGTACTTC.

This clone came up once. The chain employs TRBV9 and TRBJ1-6; no definite D call. Germline lookup yields CDR1 SGDLS and CDR2 YYNGEE. V gave up 4 bases and J gave up 0 bases, with 11 bases separating them. The CDR3 sequence is 16 residues long. CDR3 DNA: TGTGCCAGCAGCATCGACGGGAGCTCCTATAATTCACCCCTCCACTTT. It encodes CASSIDGSSYNSPLHF. Together with reference TRBV9 and TRBJ1-6, the CDR3 gives the full variable domain: DSGVTQTPKHLITATGQRVTLRCSPRSGDLSVYWYQQSLDQGLQFLIQYYNGEERAKGNILERFSAQQFPDLHSELNLSSLELGDSALYFCASSIDGSSYNSPLHFGNGTRLTVT.

The chain couples TRBV3-1 (or the pseudogene TRBV3-2) to TRBJ1-2; possibly TRBD1 for D (6 bases). CDR1 and CDR2 from the germline V gene are LGHDT and YNNKEL (reference sequence). This CDR3 region has 17 residues. V lost 2 bases and J 4 bases, leaving 20 bases between the germline ends. DNA of the CDR3: TGTGCCAGCAGCCAAACTCAAGATAGGGGAGGGGGCTATGGCTACACCTTC. As protein: CASSQTQDRGGGYGYTF.